A selection of T cell receptor beta chains follows, all from one sample in a study of blood T cell repertoires in COVID-19. Assay used: immunoSEQ multiplex PCR; TCRdb lists only in-frame clones, some missing. The table has some 31,000 clones, around 91% seen once. The sample comprised peripheral blood. These receptors originate from a man between 60 and 75 years old with active COVID-19. Each CDR3 is given with its conserved first and last residue. The D gene is left open where the match is weak. Some rows mark clone size as missing; the rest say once, few, many or name a class of expanded clone.

v_gene: TRBV9
j_gene: TRBJ2-1
d_gene: .
abundance: .
CDR3aa: CASSVAGAYNEQFF
CDR3nt: TGTGCCAGCAGCGTAGCCGGGGCCTACAATGAGCAGTTCTTC

v_gene: TRBV15
j_gene: TRBJ1-2
d_gene: TRBD1
abundance: .
CDR3aa: CATSRGGQGIHGYTF
CDR3nt: TGTGCCACCAGCAGAGGGGGACAGGGGATCCATGGCTACACCTTC

v_gene: TRBV19
j_gene: TRBJ2-7
d_gene: TRBD2
abundance: .
CDR3aa: CASSITLAGGYEQYF
CDR3nt: TGTGCCAGTAGTATAACCCTAGCGGGGGGGTACGAGCAGTACTTC

v_gene: TRBV18
j_gene: TRBJ1-2
d_gene: .
abundance: .
CDR3aa: CASSPIGGADYGYTF
CDR3nt: TGTGCCAGCTCACCCATTGGGGGGGCAGACTATGGCTACACCTTC

v_gene: TRBV3-1/TRBV3-2
j_gene: TRBJ2-5
d_gene: .
abundance: .
CDR3aa: CASSQARASVQETQYF
CDR3nt: TGTGCCAGCAGCCAAGCCCGGGCTAGCGTTCAAGAGACCCAGTACTTC

v_gene: TRBV29-1
j_gene: TRBJ2-3
d_gene: TRBD2
abundance: .
CDR3aa: CSVGGTYTDTQYF
CDR3nt: TGCAGCGTGGGGGGGACCTACACAGATACGCAGTATTTT

v_gene: TRBV7-3
j_gene: TRBJ2-1
d_gene: .
abundance: .
CDR3aa: CASSRTAGAGNEQFF
CDR3nt: TGTGCCAGCAGCCGCACGGCGGGGGCTGGGAATGAGCAGTTCTTC

v_gene: TRBV5-5
j_gene: TRBJ1-4
d_gene: .
abundance: .
CDR3aa: CASSLEGGGGEKLFF
CDR3nt: TGTGCCAGCAGCTTGGAGGGCGGGGGCGGCGAAAAACTGTTTTTT

v_gene: TRBV6-6
j_gene: TRBJ2-7
d_gene: TRBD1
abundance: .
CDR3aa: CASIRDRDSYEQYF
CDR3nt: TGTGCCAGCATCCGGGACAGGGACTCCTACGAGCAGTACTTC

v_gene: TRBV3-1/TRBV3-2
j_gene: TRBJ2-5
d_gene: TRBD2
abundance: .
CDR3aa: CASSQSEAGLGAETQYF
CDR3nt: TGTGCCAGCAGCCAGAGTGAGGCGGGACTAGGTGCGGAGACCCAGTACTTC

v_gene: TRBV19
j_gene: TRBJ1-5
d_gene: .
abundance: .
CDR3aa: CASSQGLNQPQHF
CDR3nt: TGTGCCAGTAGTCAGGGCCTCAATCAGCCCCAGCATTTT

v_gene: TRBV6-2/TRBV6-3
j_gene: TRBJ2-1
d_gene: .
abundance: .
CDR3aa: CASSVSSNEQFF
CDR3nt: TGTGCCAGCAGTGTGTCGTCCAATGAGCAGTTCTTC

v_gene: TRBV23-1
j_gene: TRBJ1-6
d_gene: .
abundance: few
CDR3aa: CASSQTCASSYNSPLHF
CDR3nt: TGCGCCAGCAGTCAAACGTGTGCGAGCTCCTATAATTCACCCCTCCACTTT

v_gene: TRBV5-6
j_gene: TRBJ1-2
d_gene: .
abundance: once
CDR3aa: CASKWGWGSFYGYTF
CDR3nt: TGTGCCAGCAAATGGGGTTGGGGCAGCTTCTATGGCTACACCTTC

v_gene: TRBV27
j_gene: TRBJ2-7
d_gene: TRBD2
abundance: .
CDR3aa: CASSLWTSGNEQYF
CDR3nt: TGTGCCAGCAGTTTATGGACTAGCGGAAACGAGCAGTACTTC

v_gene: TRBV12-3/TRBV12-4
j_gene: TRBJ1-1
d_gene: .
abundance: .
CDR3aa: CASSGPRGTEAFF
CDR3nt: TGTGCCAGCAGTGGTCCCAGAGGCACTGAAGCTTTCTTT

v_gene: TRBV9
j_gene: TRBJ2-1
d_gene: TRBD1
abundance: .
CDR3aa: CASSVGATGDVYNEQFF
CDR3nt: TGTGCCAGCAGCGTAGGGGCGACAGGGGATGTATACAATGAGCAGTTCTTC

v_gene: TRBV6-6
j_gene: TRBJ1-2
d_gene: .
abundance: .
CDR3aa: CASSSGVDSNYGYTF
CDR3nt: TGTGCCAGCAGTTCGGGCGTGGACAGTAACTATGGCTACACCTTC

v_gene: TRBV12-1
j_gene: TRBJ1-1
d_gene: .
abundance: once
CDR3aa: CASSFVPCQEAEAFF
CDR3nt: TGTGCCAGCAGCTTTGTTCCGTGTCAGGAAGCTGAAGCTTTCTTT

v_gene: TRBV11-2
j_gene: TRBJ1-6
d_gene: TRBD1
abundance: .
CDR3aa: CASSETGGNSPLHF
CDR3nt: TGTGCCAGCAGCGAGACAGGGGGTAATTCACCCCTCCACTTT

v_gene: TRBV2
j_gene: TRBJ1-4
d_gene: TRBD1
abundance: .
CDR3aa: CASKRDREGGEKLFF
CDR3nt: TGTGCCAGCAAACGAGACAGGGAAGGGGGTGAAAAACTGTTTTTT

v_gene: TRBV7-6
j_gene: TRBJ2-7
d_gene: TRBD1
abundance: few
CDR3aa: CASSLVQGPPYEQYF
CDR3nt: TGTGCCAGCAGCTTAGTACAGGGGCCACCCTACGAGCAGTACTTC

v_gene: TRBV4-3
j_gene: TRBJ2-1
d_gene: .
abundance: .
CDR3aa: CASSQDIVRRPAYNEQFF
CDR3nt: TGCGCCAGCAGCCAAGATATAGTGAGGCGACCGGCCTACAATGAGCAGTTCTTC

v_gene: TRBV7-2
j_gene: TRBJ1-2
d_gene: .
abundance: .
CDR3aa: CASSPRTTSYGYTF
CDR3nt: TGTGCCAGCAGCCCACGCACTACAAGCTATGGCTACACCTTC

v_gene: TRBV10-1
j_gene: TRBJ2-1
d_gene: .
abundance: .
CDR3aa: CASPPPGNEQFF
CDR3nt: TGCGCCAGTCCCCCCCCGGGGAATGAGCAGTTCTTC

v_gene: TRBV3-1/TRBV3-2
j_gene: TRBJ2-7
d_gene: .
abundance: once
CDR3aa: CASSHSDMGYEQYF
CDR3nt: TGTGCCAGCAGCCATTCGGACATGGGCTACGAGCAGTACTTC

v_gene: TRBV9
j_gene: TRBJ1-2
d_gene: TRBD1
abundance: .
CDR3aa: CASSARQGSGHGYTF
CDR3nt: TGTGCCAGCAGCGCCCGACAGGGATCGGGTCATGGCTACACCTTC

v_gene: TRBV6-2/TRBV6-3
j_gene: TRBJ2-1
d_gene: TRBD1
abundance: .
CDR3aa: CASSGTGPSYNEQFF
CDR3nt: TGTGCCAGCAGCGGGACAGGCCCTTCCTACAATGAGCAGTTCTTC

v_gene: TRBV6-5
j_gene: TRBJ2-7
d_gene: .
abundance: .
CDR3aa: CASSPGGNHEQYF
CDR3nt: TGTGCCAGCAGCCCCGGGGGTAATCACGAGCAGTACTTC

v_gene: TRBV6-6
j_gene: TRBJ1-6
d_gene: .
abundance: .
CDR3aa: CASSFNSYNSPLHF
CDR3nt: TGTGCCAGCAGTTTCAACTCCTATAATTCACCCCTCCACTTT

v_gene: TRBV28
j_gene: TRBJ1-2
d_gene: TRBD1
abundance: .
CDR3aa: CASSRPGQGIGYTF
CDR3nt: TGTGCCAGCAGTAGGCCGGGACAGGGAATAGGCTACACCTTC